Listed below are T cell receptor beta chains from one sample, sequenced in a study of Ad26.COV2.S vaccination and SARS-CoV-2 variants. Sequenced by immunoSEQ multiplex PCR; TCRdb stores in-frame clones only, minus some. Of hundreds of thousands of clones listed, about 90% are singletons. Sequences were derived from peripheral blood, sampled in a trial of Ad26.COV2.S vaccine versus placebo. The source is a person aged 18-65 years who received the Ad26.COV2.S COVID-19 vaccine or a placebo. CDR3s include the opening cysteine and the closing phenylalanine or tryptophan. Fields, in order: J gene, clone size, D gene, V gene, CDR3 protein, CDR3 DNA. A D gene is named only where the DNA matches it firmly. The listing skips clone size in some rows; elsewhere it reads once, few, many or a size class.

TRBJ1-5 | once | TRBD1 | TRBV7-2 | CASSSRLGTGVQPQHF | TGTGCCAGCAGCTCACGACTCGGGACAGGGGTTCAGCCCCAGCATTTT
TRBJ2-3 | - | - | TRBV5-4 | CASSSQRGIDTDTQYF | TGTGCCAGCAGCTCACAAAGAGGGATCGACACAGATACGCAGTATTTT
TRBJ2-5 | - | - | TRBV28 | CASSGGRGYEETQYF | TGTGCCAGCAGTGGGGGACGGGGGTATGAAGAGACCCAGTACTTC
TRBJ2-7 | - | - | TRBV30 | CAWSVGHTYEQYF | TGTGCCTGGAGTGTAGGCCATACCTACGAGCAGTACTTC
TRBJ2-7 | - | TRBD2 | TRBV5-6 | CASSLAGGGYEQYF | TGTGCCAGCAGCTTGGCTGGCGGGGGCTACGAGCAGTACTTC
TRBJ1-5 | - | - | TRBV10-2 | CASSESIGFWNQPQHF | TGCGCCAGCAGTGAGTCGATCGGGTTCTGGAATCAGCCCCAGCATTTT
TRBJ2-1 | - | TRBD2 | TRBV5-4 | CASSERGGSYNEQFF | TGTGCCAGCAGCGAACGGGGGGGCTCCTACAATGAGCAGTTCTTC
TRBJ2-3 | once | - | TRBV4-3 | CASSRGAGDTQYF | TGCGCCAGCAGCCGGGGGGCGGGTGATACGCAGTATTTT
TRBJ2-7 | - | TRBD1 | TRBV28 | CASTRRGTGWAPAWEQYF | TGTGCCAGCACACGGAGGGGGACAGGGTGGGCACCTGCGTGGGAGCAGTACTTC
TRBJ1-4 | few | - | TRBV4-3 | CASSPDWGGENEKLFF | TGCGCCAGCAGCCCCGATTGGGGAGGGGAGAATGAAAAACTGTTTTTT
TRBJ2-1 | - | TRBD2 | TRBV28 | CASRTSGTDEQFF | TGTGCCAGCAGGACTAGCGGGACTGATGAGCAGTTCTTC
TRBJ2-5 | once | TRBD1 | TRBV6-5 | CASSYSKGQLQETQYF | TGTGCCAGCAGTTACTCGAAGGGACAGCTACAAGAGACCCAGTACTTC
TRBJ2-3 | once | TRBD2 | TRBV6-5 | CATLKRGALADTQYF | TGTGCCACCTTAAAGCGGGGGGCGTTGGCAGATACGCAGTATTTT
TRBJ1-2 | - | TRBD1 | TRBV19 | CASREDRFYGYTF | TGTGCCAGTAGGGAGGACAGGTTCTATGGCTACACCTTC
TRBJ2-1 | - | - | TRBV3-1/TRBV3-2 | CASSQGGVGSYNEQFF | TGTGCCAGCAGCCAAGGGGGGGTGGGCTCCTACAATGAGCAGTTCTTC
TRBJ1-1 | - | - | TRBV19 | CASSSRTYLNEAFF | TGTGCCAGTAGTTCCAGGACATATCTTAATGAAGCTTTCTTT
TRBJ1-2 | few | TRBD1 | TRBV6-1 | CASSEGGTNRGGNGYTF | TGTGCCAGCAGTGAAGGGGGGACAAACAGGGGAGGAAATGGCTACACCTTC
TRBJ1-4 | - | TRBD1 | TRBV19 | CASRGQGYEKLFF | TGTGCCAGTAGGGGACAGGGCTATGAAAAACTGTTTTTT
TRBJ2-2 | - | - | TRBV30 | CAWSYSNTGELFF | TGTGCCTGGAGTTATTCGAACACCGGGGAGCTGTTTTTT
TRBJ1-1 | - | TRBD1 | TRBV6-2/TRBV6-3 | CASSYFPGQGSAFF | TGTGCCAGCAGCTATTTTCCGGGACAGGGATCGGCTTTCTTT
TRBJ1-3 | few | - | TRBV19 | CASSVEGSGNTIYF | TGTGCCAGTAGTGTAGAAGGGTCCGGAAACACCATATATTTT
TRBJ2-7 | - | TRBD1 | TRBV9 | CASSSAGTGVREQYF | TGTGCCAGCAGCTCCGCCGGGACAGGGGTGAGGGAGCAGTACTTC
TRBJ1-1 | - | - | TRBV23-1 | CASSHSSTHTEAFF | TGCGCCAGCAGTCACAGCTCAACTCATACTGAAGCTTTCTTT
TRBJ1-1 | - | - | TRBV14 | CASRKGAEAFF | TGTGCCAGCAGAAAAGGGGCTGAAGCTTTCTTT
TRBJ1-6 | once | - | TRBV7-9 | CASHKGGGSPLHF | TGTGCCAGCCATAAGGGGGGGGGCTCACCCCTCCACTTT
TRBJ2-2 | - | - | TRBV9 | CASSGEGVGELFF | TGTGCCAGCAGCGGGGAGGGGGTCGGGGAGCTGTTTTTT
TRBJ2-7 | - | - | TRBV2 | CASSEFWGTYEQYF | TGTGCCAGCAGTGAATTTTGGGGAACCTACGAGCAGTACTTC
TRBJ1-1 | - | - | TRBV10-1 | CASSITKNTEAFF | TGCGCCAGCAGCATAACTAAGAACACTGAAGCTTTCTTT
TRBJ1-3 | - | - | TRBV7-2 | CASSLDASSRQARNTIYF | TGTGCCAGCAGCTTAGATGCGTCTAGTAGACAGGCGAGAAACACCATATATTTT
TRBJ2-3 | - | - | TRBV4-3 | CASSQESGADTQYF | TGCGCCAGCAGCCAAGAGTCTGGCGCAGATACGCAGTATTTT
TRBJ2-7 | - | - | TRBV10-1 | CASSEGLEQYF | TGCGCCAGCAGTGAGGGACTCGAGCAGTACTTC
TRBJ2-7 | - | TRBD1 | TRBV5-1 | CASSTRTGSYEQYF | TGCGCCAGCAGCACGCGGACAGGTTCCTACGAGCAGTACTTC
TRBJ1-5 | few | TRBD1 | TRBV4-3 | CASSQYRGSNQPQHF | TGCGCCAGCAGCCAGTACAGGGGAAGCAATCAGCCCCAGCATTTT
TRBJ1-2 | - | - | TRBV9 | CASSVEDDGYTF | TGTGCCAGCAGCGTAGAAGATGATGGCTACACCTTC
TRBJ2-5 | once | - | TRBV9 | CASSTHPGAETQYF | TGTGCCAGCAGCACCCACCCGGGGGCGGAGACCCAGTACTTC
TRBJ1-2 | - | - | TRBV18 | CASSPLGETAIGYTF | TGTGCCAGCTCACCCCTAGGTGAGACAGCCATTGGCTACACCTTC
TRBJ1-5 | - | - | TRBV19 | CASSLSLTANPSQPQHF | TGTGCCAGTAGCCTCTCCCTTACAGCAAACCCCAGCCAGCCCCAGCATTTT
TRBJ1-1 | - | TRBD1 | TRBV5-1 | CASSDGRQGVGTEAFF | TGCGCCAGCAGCGACGGACGACAGGGGGTGGGCACTGAAGCTTTCTTT
TRBJ2-3 | - | - | TRBV19 | CASKPRGPVDTQYF | TGTGCCAGTAAGCCCCGGGGGCCAGTAGATACGCAGTATTTT
TRBJ2-3 | once | - | TRBV6-2/TRBV6-3 | CASSYSSKGPRVTDTQYF | TGTGCCAGCAGTTACTCCTCCAAGGGCCCGAGAGTCACAGATACGCAGTATTTT
TRBJ2-2 | - | TRBD1 | TRBV5-6 | CASSLTHRGGELFF | TGTGCCAGCAGCTTGACCCACAGGGGCGGGGAGCTGTTTTTT
TRBJ2-7 | - | TRBD1 | TRBV27 | CASSLFPGGSNEQYF | TGTGCCAGCAGTTTATTCCCAGGGGGCTCCAACGAGCAGTACTTC
TRBJ1-2 | - | - | TRBV11-2 | CASSLVVPRDGYTF | TGTGCCAGCAGCTTAGTTGTCCCAAGGGATGGCTACACCTTC
TRBJ2-1 | - | - | TRBV7-9 | CASSPKEGSVNEQFF | TGTGCCAGCAGCCCTAAGGAGGGTTCAGTCAATGAGCAGTTCTTC
TRBJ1-5 | - | - | TRBV6-6 | CASRGGSNQPQHF | TGTGCCAGCAGAGGGGGTAGCAATCAGCCCCAGCATTTT
TRBJ2-1 | - | - | TRBV18 | CASSPLDTYNEQFF | TGTGCCAGCTCACCCCTCGACACATACAATGAGCAGTTCTTC
TRBJ2-7 | - | - | TRBV19 | CASTADSYSYEQYF | TGTGCCAGTACCGCGGACAGTTACTCCTACGAGCAGTACTTC
TRBJ1-6 | - | - | TRBV7-2 | CASERGGLSYNSPLHF | TGTGCCAGCGAAAGGGGGGGATTGTCCTATAATTCACCCCTCCACTTT
TRBJ1-5 | - | - | TRBV10-3 | CAISDRGYEGNQPQHF | TGTGCCATCAGTGACAGAGGGTATGAGGGCAATCAGCCCCAGCATTTT